Below are 28 T cell receptor beta chains sequenced from a single sample in a study of T cells in Graves' hyperthyroidism and ophthalmopathy. From RNA transcripts, TCR beta CDR3 regions were amplified. HTBI primers drove first-round RT-PCR of the TCR CDR3. From the multiplex PCR reads, TCRdb called clonotypes with MiXCR, one entry per CDR3 protein. The sample lists 200,000 to 250,000 distinct CDR3 sequences; about 15% were seen once. Input material: blood. The receptors come from a woman aged 18-29 years with Graves' ophthalmopathy.

This clonotype was seen at least ten times. The DNA for the CDR3 is TGTGCCAGCAGTCCGCCCTCTGGCGAGCAGTACTTC. Protein: CASSPPSGEQYF. The V and J genes are TRBV6-1 and TRBJ2-7; no clear D gene. Trimming removed 5 bases at V and 6 bases at J, with 11 bases between. This CDR3 contains 12 residues. Germline CDR1 and CDR2: MNHNS and SASEGT.

At least ten counts were recorded for this clonotype. The chain links TRBV3-1 to TRBJ2-4, with D unresolved. The CDR3 extends over 14 amino acids. The V end was cut by 0 bases, the J end by 11 bases, with 14 bases between. Germline CDR1 and CDR2: LGHDT and YNNKEL (reference sequence). DNA for the CDR3: TGTGCCAGCAGCCAAGATGGAGTCAAAAGGGTTCAGTACTTC. Its protein product is CASSQDGVKRVQYF.

This clonotype was counted at least ten times. The genes are TRBV7-9 and TRBJ2-5, with D hard to call. Germline-derived CDR1 and CDR2 are SEHNR and FQNEAQ (reference sequence). Trimming shortened V by 2 bases and J by 4 bases, and 8 bases separated the two germline ends. The CDR3 covers 13 residues. Here the CDR3 reads CASSLSVRETQYF. CDR3 DNA sequence: TGTGCCAGCAGCTTAAGCGTCAGAGAGACCCAGTACTTC.

This clonotype was recorded many times. The chain couples TRBV11-2 to TRBJ2-7; no clear D gene. Germline assignment: CDR1 SGHAT and CDR2 FQNNGV. V lost 6 bases and J lost 8, with 17 bases in between. CDR3 length: 13 residues. The CDR3 nucleotides are TGTGCCAGCAGTCCCGGCGAGGCCCCACAGCAGTACTTC. It encodes CASSPGEAPQQYF.

This clonotype occurred many times. The V and J genes are TRBV12-3 or TRBV12-4 and TRBJ2-1, with 8 bases lining up with TRBD1. The length of the CDR3 is 17 residues. Trimming at V came to 3 bases and at J to 4 bases, leaving 11 bases not matched to a gene. The CDR3 is CASSFQGAQTKYNEQFF. As DNA, the CDR3 is TGTGCCAGCAGTTTCCAGGGGGCGCAGACTAAATACAATGAGCAGTTCTTC.

This chain uses TRBV19 with TRBJ2-3; 9 positions agree with TRBD2. The CDR3 contains 15 residues. V lost 3 bases to trimming and J lost 2 bases; unmatched junction nucleotides: 3. Germline CDR1 reads LNHDA; CDR2 reads SQIVND (reference sequence). The CDR3 here is CASSMIAGVTDTQYF. Written as DNA, the CDR3 is TGTGCCAGTAGTATGATAGCGGGGGTCACAGATACGCAGTATTTT. The whole variable domain, filled in from reference TRBV19 and TRBJ2-3, reads DGGITQSPKYLFRKEGQNVTLSCEQNLNHDAMYWYRQDPGQGLRLIYYSQIVNDFQKGDIAEGYSVSREKKESFPLTVTSAQKNPTAFYLCASSMIAGVTDTQYFGPGTRLTVL.

Many counts were recorded for this clonotype. The V and J genes are TRBV27 and TRBJ2-3; D is unresolved. Germline V CDR1 and CDR2: MNHEY, SMNVEV (reference sequence). The CDR3 contains 14 residues. V lost 3 bases and J 0 bases, leaving 7 bases between the germline ends. The CDR3 DNA reads as TGTGCCAGCAGTTTCGGGTTTAGCACAGATACGCAGTATTTT. Residues: CASSFGFSTDTQYF.

The table lists this clonotype with many counts. The V and J genes are TRBV29-1 and TRBJ1-1; the D is unclear. This CDR3 comprises 12 residues. V was cut by 3 bases and J by 1 base, with 6 bases left in between. The V gene's germline CDR1 is SQVTM and CDR2 ANQGSEA. In nucleotides, the CDR3 is TGCAGCGTTGACAGAGAGAACACTGAAGCTTTCTTT. Translated: CSVDRENTEAFF.

This clonotype came up many times. The chain couples TRBV4-1 to TRBJ2-7; a weak D match, TRBD2 (6 bases). This CDR3 has 15 amino acids. Germline lookup yields CDR1 MGHRA and CDR2 YSYEKL. Trimming shortened V by 1 base and J by 1 base, and 11 bases separated the two germline ends. DNA of the CDR3: TGCGCCAGCAGCCAAGGGGAGGACGGTTCCTACGAGCAGTACTTC. It specifies CASSQGEDGSYEQYF.

This clonotype was seen many times. The rearrangement links TRBV11-1 to TRBJ2-5; TRBD2 agrees at 8 bases. The germline gives CDR1 SGHAT, CDR2 FQDESV (reference sequence). The CDR3 spans 17 residues. J was trimmed by 2 bases and V by 0 bases; bases with no gene match: 8. Here the CDR3 reads CASSLATTSGSQETQYF. The CDR3 DNA reads TGTGCCAGCAGCTTAGCGACTACTAGCGGTTCTCAAGAGACCCAGTACTTC.

V gene TRBV19 combines with J gene TRBJ2-1; TRBD2 is a possible D gene (6 bases). Looked up from germline, CDR1 is LNHDA and CDR2 is SQIVND (reference sequence). The CDR3 covers 14 residues. V was cut by 4 bases and J by 0 bases, with 7 bases left in between. CDR3 DNA: TGTGCCAGTAGTAAGACTAGCTCCTACAATGAGCAGTTCTTC. Translated: CASSKTSSYNEQFF.

The chain employs TRBV18 and TRBJ2-3; maybe TRBD2 (6 bases). V gave up 5 bases and J gave up 5 bases, with 14 bases separating them. The CDR3 runs to 14 residues. From germline, CDR1 is KGHSH and CDR2 LQKENI. CDR3 loop: CASSAGPALDTQYF. The CDR3 nucleotides read TGTGCCAGCTCAGCGGGACCAGCGTTAGATACGCAGTATTTT.

This clonotype was recorded many times. This rearrangement joins TRBV20-1 to TRBJ2-3; TRBD1 might be the D (5 bases). The CDR3 has 14 residues. Germline assignment: CDR1 DFQATT and CDR2 SNEGSKA (reference sequence). Trimming shortened V by 0 bases and J by 1 base, and 8 bases separated the two germline ends. The CDR3 region is CSARDQGRTDTQYF. DNA of the CDR3: TGCAGTGCTAGAGACCAGGGCCGCACAGATACGCAGTATTTT.

This clonotype was recorded many times. CDR3 bases: TGTGCCAGCAGCATCCTTTCGGGGGCCGGGGAGCTGTTTTTT. Translating gives CASSILSGAGELFF. This chain uses TRBV7-8 with TRBJ2-2; TRBD2 is a possible D gene (6 bases). V lost 5 bases to trimming and J lost 6 bases, with 13 bases between them. CDR3 length: 14 residues. Germline V gene data show CDR1 as SGHVS and CDR2 as FQNEAQ.

Ten or more counts support this clonotype. The chain's CDR3 is CSARDWQSYGYTF. In DNA form, the CDR3 reads TGCAGTGCTAGAGATTGGCAGAGCTATGGCTACACCTTC. The rearrangement joins TRBV20-1 to TRBJ1-2; D remains unclear. CDR3 length: 13 residues. Trimming removed 0 bases from V and 4 bases from J, with 9 bases in between. Germline V gene lookup returns CDR1 DFQATT and CDR2 SNEGSKA (reference sequence).

This clonotype was seen at least ten times. The chain links TRBV12-3 or TRBV12-4 to TRBJ2-3; D is perhaps TRBD2 (6 bases). The V end was cut by 4 bases, the J end by 4 bases, with 15 bases between. CDR3 length: 15 amino acids. The CDR3 DNA sequence: TGTGCCAGCAGTTCGCGACTAGTTCCCCCAGATACGCAGTATTTT. It specifies CASSSRLVPPDTQYF.

Turning to this clonotype: The junction departs from the called germline gene at one end, perhaps through a read error. The rearrangement uses TRBV3-1 and TRBJ1-2; TRBD1 matches at 8 bases. The CDR3 extends over 15 amino acids. CDR1 and CDR2 from the germline V gene are LGHDT and YNNKEL (reference sequence). CDR3 amino acids: CASSQEWDRSYDYTF. DNA for the CDR3: TGTGCCAGCAGCCAAGAATGGGACAGGTCCTATGACTACACCTTC.

In this sample, this clonotype turned up many times. The chain is built from TRBV19 and TRBJ1-5; the D gene is possibly TRBD1 (6 bases). The CDR3 has 15 residues. CDR1 is LNHDA, CDR2 SQIVND, per germline (reference sequence). V was cut by 1 base and J by 3 bases, with 10 bases left in between. CDR3 sequence: CASSIAQGFNQPQHF. DNA for the CDR3: TGTGCCAGTAGTATAGCACAGGGTTTCAATCAGCCCCAGCATTTT. Based on the CDR3 plus reference TRBV19 and TRBJ1-5, the full variable domain is DGGITQSPKYLFRKEGQNVTLSCEQNLNHDAMYWYRQDPGQGLRLIYYSQIVNDFQKGDIAEGYSVSREKKESFPLTVTSAQKNPTAFYLCASSIAQGFNQPQHFGDGTRLSIL.

This clonotype was counted many times. V gene TRBV28 combines with J gene TRBJ2-7; no definite D call. Trimming left V 7 bases short and J 3 bases short, with 13 bases between. This CDR3 comprises 13 residues. Per the germline V gene, CDR1 is MDHEN and CDR2 is SYDVKM. The CDR3 DNA follows: TGTGCCAGCACCCCTGGGCGGCTCTACGAGCAGTACTTC. Translated, it gives CASTPGRLYEQYF.

This clonotype was found once. Possible read error: a much larger clone is one base away. The rearrangement joins TRBV20-1 to TRBJ2-7; TRBD2 might be the D (6 bases). Near its end, the DNA agrees better with TRBJ2-1, so the J call may be wrong. The CDR3 covers 13 residues. The germline gives CDR1 DFQATT, CDR2 SNEGSKA (reference sequence). CDR3 residues: CSARGTTSYEQFF. CDR3 DNA sequence: TGCAGTGCTAGAGGAACCACTAGCTACGAGCAGTTCTTC.

The V gene is TRBV6-1, the J gene TRBJ2-1, with D uncertain. In germline, CDR1 is MNHNS, CDR2 SASEGT. V shed 5 bases and J shed 10 bases, with 12 bases lying between them. This CDR3 spans 12 amino acids. DNA of the CDR3: TGTGCCAGCAGTCCCGACTTCACAGAGCAGTTCTTC. Protein sequence: CASSPDFTEQFF.

This clonotype was seen ten or more times. The chain has TRBV19 and TRBJ1-5; possibly TRBD1 for D (5 bases). The V end was cut by 5 bases, the J end by 5 bases, with 13 bases between. Germline CDR1 is LNHDA and CDR2 is SQIVND (reference sequence). The CDR3 is 14 residues long. The CDR3 nucleotides are TGTGCCAGTAGTCCTCGACAGCTCTATCAGCCCCAGCATTTT. Translation gives CASSPRQLYQPQHF.

The CDR3 DNA is TGTGCCAGCAGCTTCGGGGCTAGCTCCTACGAGCAGTACTTC. Translation gives CASSFGASSYEQYF. This chain uses TRBV7-9 with TRBJ2-7; D may match TRBD1 or TRBD2 (5 bases each). Germline assignment: CDR1 SEHNR and CDR2 FQNEAQ (reference sequence). V lost 3 bases to trimming and J lost 0 bases, with 9 bases between them. This CDR3 spans 14 amino acids.

This clonotype was detected many times. The chain recombines TRBV20-1 with TRBJ1-2; D is perhaps TRBD1 (5 bases). In germline, CDR1 is DFQATT, CDR2 SNEGSKA (reference sequence). The CDR3 spans 13 residues. V dropped 4 bases and J dropped 4 bases, with 13 bases sitting between them. CDR3 residues: CSATVGGVYGYTF. CDR3 nucleotide sequence: TGCAGTGCTACCGTTGGGGGGGTCTATGGCTACACCTTC.

In its sample, this clonotype was seen many times. The chain is built from TRBV20-1 and TRBJ2-1, with D possibly being TRBD2 (6 bases). The CDR3 extends over 15 amino acids. V gave up 0 bases and J gave up 3 bases, with 12 bases separating them. CDR1 DFQATT and CDR2 SNEGSKA come from the germline V gene (reference sequence). CDR3 residues: CSARDTGEDYNEQFF. In DNA, the CDR3 is TGCAGTGCTAGAGATACGGGGGAGGACTACAATGAGCAGTTCTTC.

There are many counts of this clonotype. CDR3 loop: CSAVIRGKVGAFF. Written as DNA, the CDR3 is TGCAGTGCTGTGATCCGGGGTAAGGTGGGAGCTTTCTTT. The chain links TRBV20-1 to TRBJ1-1; D unresolved. CDR3 length: 13 residues. V gave up 5 bases and J gave up 10 bases, with 20 bases separating them. CDR1 DFQATT and CDR2 SNEGSKA come from the germline V gene (reference sequence).

This clonotype was seen at least ten times. CDR3 amino acids: CSARGASYEQYF. CDR3 DNA sequence: TGCAGTGCTAGAGGGGCATCCTACGAGCAGTACTTC. This rearrangement joins TRBV20-1 to TRBJ2-7; no reliable D call. This CDR3 comprises 12 residues. Germline V gene sequence: CDR1 DFQATT, CDR2 SNEGSKA (reference sequence). V was cut by 1 base and J by 1 base, with 5 bases left in between.

This clonotype came up many times. The chain is built from TRBV2 and TRBJ2-2, with D possibly TRBD2 on 6 matching bases. CDR3 length equals 15 residues. Germline CDR1 is SNHLY and CDR2 is FYNNEI. Trimming removed 5 bases at V and 4 bases at J, with 14 bases between. The CDR3, as DNA: TGTGCCAGCAGTTATGAGCGGGTCTCCACCGGGGAGCTGTTTTTT. Encoded protein: CASSYERVSTGELFF. Full variable domain (rest looked up from reference TRBV2 and TRBJ2-2): EPEVTQTPSHQVTQMGQEVILRCVPISNHLYFYWYRQILGQKVEFLVSFYNNEISEKSEIFDDQFSVERPDGSNFTLKIRSTKLEDSAMYFCASSYERVSTGELFFGEGSRLTVL.